This T cell receptor beta chain is from a study of cytomegalovirus exposure and HLA in healthy donors. General study results and limits: In a later analysis, most CMV-associated TCR beta chains appeared HLA-restricted. For presence/absence analyses, sequencing depth was assumed to be roughly uniform across donors. A link between a missense DCLRE1C variant and TCR beta V- and J-gene trimming emerged from a later analysis. The classifier reportedly diagnosed cytomegalovirus status with high specificity and sensitivity.

This clone appeared a single time. Its antigen is as yet unknown. The PCR used 60 Vbeta and 13 Jbeta primers. The repertoire was sequenced with immunoSEQ multiplex PCR; TCRdb's copy has only in-frame clones and lacks some. The sample carries about 160,000 clones, around four fifths recorded once. The CDR3 length is 14 residues. CDR1 is MGHRA and CDR2 is YSYEKL in the germline V gene. Trimming shortened V by 6 bases and J by 3 bases, and 15 bases separated the two germline ends. The TCR originated in a man aged 25-45 years in good health and CMV-seronegative. The chain carries TRBV4-1 and TRBJ2-7, with TRBD2 as a possible D gene (6 bases). The sample was PBMCs. CDR3 coding DNA: TGCGCCAGCAGTGCAACCCTGGGGGGCTACGAGCAGTACTTC. Translation: CASSATLGGYEQYF.